These T cell receptor beta chains were read from a single sample in a study of T-cell reconstitution after alpha-beta-depleted transplantation in children. MiXCR, applied by TCRdb to the PCR reads, yields one record per CDR3 protein. Of about 830,000 distinct CDR3 sequences listed, approximately 15% were seen once; the top ten hold approximately 4.5%. This specimen consisted of PBMCs, mostly from graft donor cells, obtained 360 days after TCRalphabeta/CD19-depleted stem cell transplant. These receptors were collected from a male patient aged 5 to 17 who had a stem cell transplant for acute lymphoblastic leukemia, so the T cells may come from the graft donor. The conserved cysteine and the conserved F or W are not part of the CDR3 here. A D gene is named only where the DNA matches it firmly.

D,J,V,CDR3
-,TRBJ2-5,TRBV29-1,SAEGGGAETQY
-,TRBJ2-5,TRBV5-6,ASSLLRGPTSYETQY
-,TRBJ2-1,TRBV7-2,ASSPQNEQF
-,TRBJ1-1,TRBV12-3/TRBV12-4,ASTSSKGGSWYTEAF
-,TRBJ2-6,TRBV2,ASSAPQGSGANVLT
TRBD2,TRBJ2-1,TRBV3-1,ASSLIDGRAYNEQF
-,TRBJ2-2,TRBV5-1,ASSLGTDLNTGELF
-,TRBJ2-3,TRBV21-1,ATENTDTQY
TRBD1,TRBJ1-1,TRBV20-1,SATPDRVSAF
TRBD1,TRBJ1-5,TRBV27,ASSFQGAGQPQH
TRBD2,TRBJ2-7,TRBV4-1,ASSQDSREASYEQY
-,TRBJ2-2,TRBV7-9,ASTPTGLF
TRBD1,TRBJ1-2,TRBV3-1,ASSQDRDRAYGYT
TRBD1,TRBJ2-2,TRBV9,ASSRDRDSAGELF
TRBD2,TRBJ2-2,TRBV20-1,SASSGPNTGELF
-,TRBJ2-2,TRBV4-1,ASSQEGVGELF
TRBD2,TRBJ2-1,TRBV5-1,ASSLALAAYARGEQF
TRBD2,TRBJ2-2,TRBV3-1,ASSRLAGLNTGELF
-,TRBJ1-1,TRBV20-1,SAKSLGRRNTEAF
-,TRBJ1-4,TRBV6-5,ASSYSWRGRREKLF
TRBD1,TRBJ2-4,TRBV30,AWSEGTGGDIQY
TRBD1,TRBJ2-1,TRBV6-2/TRBV6-3,ASKPQGAYNEQF
-,TRBJ2-3,TRBV4-3,ASSQVEAAASTDTQY
-,TRBJ2-7,TRBV7-8,ASALSRNEQY
-,TRBJ2-7,TRBV7-2,ASSPGESSYEQY
TRBD1,TRBJ2-1,TRBV3-1,ASSQGLTGVNEQF
-,TRBJ2-5,TRBV5-1,ASSLGNNPQETQY
-,TRBJ2-1,TRBV29-1,SAAGQLIYNEQF
-,TRBJ2-3,TRBV29-1,SVLYGTTDTQY
-,TRBJ2-7,TRBV7-6,ASSSDARGLSYEQY
-,TRBJ2-2,TRBV4-1,ASSQALGNTGELF
TRBD2,TRBJ2-7,TRBV5-1,ASSLAVAGGSYEQY
TRBD1,TRBJ1-5,TRBV11-2,ASSPRTGPSNQPQH
TRBD2,TRBJ2-1,TRBV29-1,SHGPSGRAVRYNEQF
TRBD1,TRBJ2-7,TRBV5-1,ASSRPTGGVYEQY
TRBD1,TRBJ2-1,TRBV15,ATRSSGTDIERQF
-,TRBJ2-1,TRBV3-1,ASSQFGNEQF
TRBD2,TRBJ2-2,TRBV6-2/TRBV6-3,ASGSKGLAGLMNTGELF
-,TRBJ2-1,TRBV20-1,SASDSGRTYNEQF
TRBD1,TRBJ1-1,TRBV5-1,ASRLSQGANTEAF
TRBD2,TRBJ2-1,TRBV6-5,ASSYEGTSGINEQF
-,TRBJ2-2,TRBV14,ASSQTAPLDTGELF
TRBD1,TRBJ2-1,TRBV4-2,ASSQDPGDRGSYNEQF
-,TRBJ2-3,TRBV20-1,SASRDRTDTQY
TRBD1,TRBJ2-3,TRBV28,ASRGTGVATQY
-,TRBJ2-1,TRBV20-1,SARPLSGPHYNEQF
-,TRBJ2-3,TRBV6-5,ASSYSRSSDTQY
-,TRBJ2-1,TRBV5-2,ASSLISGVYGTDDGRAGDEQF
TRBD2,TRBJ2-3,TRBV12-3/TRBV12-4,ASTNGLAGITDTQY
-,TRBJ1-1,TRBV12-3/TRBV12-4,ASGGKGGNTEAF
-,TRBJ2-1,TRBV21-1,ASSIRDWTGDERSSPAGEQF